This T cell receptor (beta chain) was profiled in a study of control samples from healthy donors and cancer patients. Some clones are missing from TCRdb's copy, which holds only in-frame ones; the method was immunoSEQ multiplex PCR. In the table there are around 90,000 clones, over 65% of which are singletons. Germline assignment: CDR1 MNHNY and CDR2 SVGAGI (reference sequence). This CDR3 has 14 amino acids. The V and J ends lost 8 bases and 1 base respectively, with 14 bases between them. The clonotype originates from a woman in her thirties or forties in good health. The V call is TRBV6-6, the J call TRBJ1-1; the D gene is possibly TRBD1 (5 bases). Sample: blood. The CDR3 protein is CASEPGTSNTEAFF. CDR3 bases: TGTGCCAGCGAACCAGGGACTTCGAACACTGAAGCTTTCTTT.